The source of this T cell receptor (beta chain) is a study of T cell responses to AZD1222 COVID-19 vaccine. Study-wide background: Recipients boosted at about 4 weeks or about 12 weeks are pooled.

The CDR3 has 13 residues. Germline CDR1 reads SGHRS; CDR2 reads YFSETQ. Trimming cost V 0 bases and J 5 bases, with 8 bases left between them. Broader study findings: Clonal diversity may have been underestimated, and the donors were mostly white British, with more females than males. Spike-spanning, vaccine-associated CD4 TCRs were dominant at 160-218 and 743-854. Among AZD1222 vaccinees, only five to seven were seropositive at baseline.

With respect to this clone: Antigen: not known. This specimen includes other DNA sequences encoding the same CDR3.

Using immunoSEQ multiplex PCR, the repertoire was profiled, and TCRdb retains in-frame clones only, with some absent. The sample shows around 99,000 clones, 75% to 90% of them seen only once. The chain carries TRBV5-1 and TRBJ1-1; D perhaps matches TRBD1 (5 bases). Sequenced material: peripheral blood, taken on day 0 of AZD1222 vaccination. The source is an adult in good health. CDR3 in amino acids: CASSLGSGTEAFF. For the CDR3, the DNA is TGCGCCAGCAGCTTGGGGTCAGGGACTGAAGCTTTCTTT.